This TCR beta chain originates from a study of regulatory T cells in long-lasting Graves disease. Study-level background: Recently diagnosed Graves' patients had received antithyroid drugs for under 3 months. Study results and caveats: When disease was persistent, TRBV28, TRBJ1-2 and TRBJ2-5 were the favored segments.

V lost 6 bases, J lost 7 bases, and 13 bases lay in between. This CDR3 contains 12 residues. Per the germline V gene, CDR1 is MNHEY and CDR2 is SMNVEV (reference sequence). Construction of TCR beta libraries relied on iRepertoire HTBI primers and on Arm-PCR targeting CDR3 regions. TCRdb recomputed calls from the multiplex PCR reads with MiXCR, one row per CDR3 protein. This sample yields about 540,000 distinct CDR3 sequences, of which roughly 13% are seen a single time; 10% belongs to the top ten. Time point defined: newly diagnosed GD, antithyroid drugs for less than 3 months. Researchers made the TCR library from RNA that was extracted from PBMCs. This clonotype was picked up many times. What it binds is not known. The sample was also reused in another study, on T cells in Graves' hyperthyroidism and ophthalmopathy.

This receptor was taken from a man aged 25-40 years with Graves disease. V usage is TRBV27 and J usage is TRBJ2-7; D is uncertain. Sequenced here: peripheral blood mononuclear cells (PBMCs), sampled at new diagnosis, from a patient treated with antithyroid drugs. The CDR3 nucleotides are TGTGCCAGCAGCCCACCATCTGGAGAGCAGTACTTC. Translated: CASSPPSGEQYF.